The next 27 T cell receptor beta chains were all read from a single sample in a study of cytomegalovirus exposure and HLA in healthy donors. Use of 60 Vbeta and 13 Jbeta primers characterized the PCR. This table comes from immunoSEQ multiplex PCR, and its TCRdb copy is limited to in-frame clones, with some not included. The data show 95,000 to 150,000 clones, roughly 80% seen once. The source material was PBMCs. The origin of the receptors is a man aged 25 to 40 in good health and CMV-seropositive.

The V and J genes are TRBV7-9 and TRBJ2-7; D not certain. The CDR3 extends over 15 amino acids. The V end lost 3 bases, the J end lost 0 bases, and 12 bases lay between the germline ends. Germline loops: CDR1 SEHNR, CDR2 FQNEAQ (reference sequence). The CDR3 region is CASSFGAQSSYEQYF. CDR3 coding DNA: TGTGCCAGCAGCTTTGGCGCACAGAGCTCCTACGAGCAGTACTTC.

The chain recombines TRBV5-1 with TRBJ1-1; 7 nucleotides match TRBD1. Trimming took 4 bases from V and 3 from J; bases not matched to a gene: 15. Germline-derived CDR1 and CDR2 are SGHRS and YFSETQ. CDR3 length equals 17 residues. The CDR3 bases are TGCGCCAGCAGCCTATCTGGGGGACAGAGACTACACACTGAAGCTTTCTTT. Its translation: CASSLSGGQRLHTEAFF. Supplemented by reference TRBV5-1 and TRBJ1-1, the full variable domain reads KAGVTQTPRYLIKTRGQQVTLSCSPISGHRSVSWYQQTPGQGLQFLFEYFSETQRNKGNFPGRFSGRQFSNSRSEMNVSTLELGDSALYLCASSLSGGQRLHTEAFFGQGTRLTVV.

This clone showed up just a few times. This chain uses TRBV7-2 with TRBJ1-1; 8 nucleotides align to TRBD1. The V gene end was trimmed by 1 base and the J gene end by 2 bases; junction bases not matched to a gene: 3. CDR3 length: 15 residues. CDR1 is SGHTA, CDR2 FQGNSA, per germline. In DNA, the CDR3 is TGTGCCAGCAGCTTAGGGGACAGGAGAAACACTGAAGCTTTCTTT. It translates to CASSLGDRRNTEAFF.

The gene calls are TRBV18 and TRBJ2-7; possibly TRBD1 for D (7 bases). V gave up 3 bases and J gave up 6 bases, with 15 bases separating them. The CDR3 spans 14 residues. CDR1 is KGHSH and CDR2 is LQKENI in the germline V gene. The CDR3 loop is CASSPAGGSGEQYF. As DNA, the CDR3 is TGTGCCAGCTCACCGGCAGGGGGGTCGGGCGAGCAGTACTTC.

This chain joins TRBV30 and TRBJ1-1, with 8 bases matching TRBD1. CDR3 length: 14 amino acids. Germline assignment: CDR1 GTSNPN and CDR2 SVGIG (reference sequence). V gave up 1 base and J gave up 6 bases; unmatched junction bases: 7. The CDR3 reads CAWSGRGQGAEAFF. The CDR3 coding sequence is TGTGCCTGGAGTGGGAGAGGACAGGGCGCTGAAGCTTTCTTT.

This clone was recorded a few times. CDR3 coding DNA: TGCGCCAGCAGCCAAGTCGTTAAGAATAGCAATGAGCAGTTCTTC. Translating gives CASSQVVKNSNEQFF. This chain connects TRBV4-3 to TRBJ2-1; D is unresolved. The germline V gene has CDR1 LGHNA and CDR2 YSLEER. The CDR3 is 15 amino acids. The germline V and J ends were trimmed by 1 base and 6 bases, with 13 bases remaining between them.

The CDR3 region has the DNA TGCGCCAGCAGGCCGGGACAGCAAAACTATGGCTACACCTTC. As protein: CASRPGQQNYGYTF. The V call is TRBV10-2, the J call TRBJ1-2; 7 bases align to TRBD1. Germline assignment: CDR1 WSHSY and CDR2 SAAADI. V lost 6 bases, J lost 2 bases, and 6 bases stayed unmatched. This CDR3 is 14 amino acids long.

The rearrangement joins TRBV29-1 to TRBJ2-7, with 8 positions matching TRBD1. The CDR3 extends over 14 amino acids. The J segment lost 2 bases and the V segment lost 0 bases, leaving 3 bases of the junction unmatched. Germline V CDR1 and CDR2: SQVTM, ANQGSEA. In DNA form, the CDR3 reads TGCAGCGTTGAAGATCGGGACAGGCCCTACGAGCAGTACTTC. It specifies CSVEDRDRPYEQYF.

The J gene is TRBJ1-4, the V gene TRBV4-3, with a tentative D call TRBD1 (5 bases). CDR1 is LGHNA and CDR2 is YSLEER in the germline V gene. The CDR3 length is 16 residues. V shed 0 bases and J shed 3 bases, with 11 bases lying between them. The CDR3 protein is CASSQEWQGSNEKLFF. The CDR3 DNA is TGCGCCAGCAGCCAAGAGTGGCAGGGTTCTAATGAAAAACTGTTTTTT.

V usage is TRBV15 and J usage is TRBJ2-7; 9 bases agree with TRBD2. With 6 bases clipped from V and 6 bases from J, the junction kept 15 bases outside the gene matches. Germline V gene lookup returns CDR1 LNHNV and CDR2 YYDKDF (reference sequence). CDR3 length: 16 residues. The CDR3: CATRGPGTSREIEQYF. Written as DNA, the CDR3 is TGTGCCACCAGGGGTCCCGGGACTAGCCGGGAAATCGAGCAGTACTTC.

The chain carries TRBV28 and TRBJ2-7, with 9 bases identical to TRBD1. The germline V gene encodes CDR1 MDHEN and CDR2 SYDVKM. The J segment lost 1 base and the V segment lost 3 bases, leaving 13 bases of the junction unmatched. The CDR3 extends over 18 amino acids. The CDR3 here is CASSFPSTGQGRSYEQYF. The CDR3 DNA reads TGTGCCAGCAGTTTTCCCTCTACCGGACAGGGGAGGTCCTACGAGCAGTACTTC.

The genes are TRBV4-1 and TRBJ2-1; 12 nucleotides align to TRBD2. This CDR3 has 13 amino acids. The trim removed 8 bases at V and 9 bases at J, leaving 5 bases unmatched. The V gene's germline CDR1 is MGHRA and CDR2 YSYEKL. The DNA of the CDR3 is TGCGCCAGCGGAGGACTAGCGGGAAGTGAGCAGTTCTTC. It specifies CASGGLAGSEQFF.

This clone was detected a few times. The gene calls are TRBV2 and TRBJ2-7; TRBD1 matches 7 bases. This CDR3 contains 14 residues. V was pared by 4 bases and J by 5 bases, with 8 bases of the junction left unmatched. Germline CDR1 and CDR2: SNHLY and FYNNEI. CDR3 DNA sequence: TGTGCCAGCAGTGTTACAGGGGTTTACGACGAGCAGTACTTC. It yields the protein CASSVTGVYDEQYF.

This chain links TRBV15 with TRBJ2-7, with D perhaps TRBD2 (6 bases). V was trimmed by 5 bases and J by 4 bases, leaving 6 bases between them. From germline, CDR1 is LNHNV and CDR2 YYDKDF (reference sequence). The CDR3 is 11 amino acids. CDR3 residues: CATSRGYEQYF. CDR3 coding DNA: TGTGCCACCAGCCGGGGGTACGAGCAGTACTTC. Full variable domain (remainder filled in from reference TRBV15 and TRBJ2-7): DAMVIQNPRYQVTQFGKPVTLSCSQTLNHNVMYWYQQKSSQAPKLLFHYYDKDFNNEADTPDNFQSRRPNTSFCFLDIRSPGLGDTAMYLCATSRGYEQYFGPGTRLTVT.

The V gene is TRBV5-1, the J gene TRBJ2-7; D perhaps matches TRBD2 (6 bases). The V and J ends lost 0 bases and 0 bases respectively, with 10 bases between them. CDR3 length equals 15 residues. Per the germline V gene, CDR1 is SGHRS and CDR2 is YFSETQ. The CDR3 is CASSLGRGNSYEQYF. CDR3 bases: TGCGCCAGCAGCTTGGGTCGCGGGAACTCCTACGAGCAGTACTTC.

The rearrangement joins TRBV6-5 to TRBJ2-2, with TRBD2 matching over 7 bases. This CDR3 has 15 amino acids. With V trimmed by 7 bases and J by 5 bases, 10 bases remained unmatched. Germline CDR1 reads MNHEY; CDR2 reads SVGAGI. The CDR3 DNA follows: TGTGCCAGCACCCCCCGGGGGGATTGGACCGGGGAGCTGTTTTTT. Translated, it gives CASTPRGDWTGELFF.

The CDR3 DNA follows: TGTGCCAGCAGTGAAGGCTCCGGGGACAGCAACTATGGCTACACCTTC. This gives the protein CASSEGSGDSNYGYTF. This chain uses TRBV2 with TRBJ1-2; 7 bases are shared with TRBD1. Unmatched junction bases numbered 7, after V lost 1 base and J lost 2 bases. Germline V lookup: CDR1 SNHLY, CDR2 FYNNEI. CDR3 length: 16 residues.

The chain combines TRBV6-5 with TRBJ2-5; no definite D call. The germline gives CDR1 MNHEY, CDR2 SVGAGI. This CDR3 region has 14 residues. V was shortened by 3 bases and J by 2 bases, with 10 bases between the two germline ends. The CDR3 region is CASSYLSGQETQYF. The CDR3 DNA is TGTGCCAGCAGTTATCTTTCAGGACAAGAGACCCAGTACTTC.

A remark on this clone: The junction differs from germline at one of its ends, possibly a read error. J is TRBJ2-1 and V is TRBV27, with 11 bases identical to TRBD2. This CDR3 comprises 15 residues. The germline gives CDR1 MNHEY, CDR2 SMNVEV (reference sequence). CDR3 nucleotide sequence: TGTGCCAGCGGTTTTACCGGGACTAGCGGCAATGAGCAGTTCTTC. It encodes CASGFTGTSGNEQFF.

The V gene is TRBV28, the J gene TRBJ2-1; TRBD2 might be the D (6 bases). Germline CDR1 MDHEN, CDR2 SYDVKM. The length of the CDR3 is 16 residues. Trimming stripped 6 bases from V and 0 bases from J, with 15 bases between. This CDR3 reads CASRNLAASSYNEQFF. The CDR3 bases are TGTGCCAGCAGAAACTTAGCGGCGAGCTCCTACAATGAGCAGTTCTTC.

The V gene is TRBV4-3, the J gene TRBJ1-1; 8 nucleotides match TRBD1. V gave up 2 bases and J gave up 5 bases; unmatched junction bases: 4. This CDR3 contains 14 residues. Germline V gives CDR1 LGHNA, CDR2 YSLEER. CDR3 region: CASSQRTGRTEAFF. The CDR3, as DNA: TGCGCCAGCAGCCAAAGGACAGGGAGGACTGAAGCTTTCTTT.

The chain combines TRBV27 with TRBJ2-7; D gene unclear. The V gene lost 5 bases and the J gene lost 10 bases, with 30 bases spanning the gap. There are 17 residues in the CDR3. Per germline, CDR1 MNHEY and CDR2 SMNVEV (reference sequence). Here the CDR3 reads CASSPSPSSLLTYGQYF. The CDR3 bases are TGTGCCAGCAGTCCATCCCCCTCCTCCCTCCTTACTTACGGTCAGTACTTC.

The V gene is TRBV19, the J gene TRBJ2-2; D unresolved. The V end was cut by 3 bases, the J end by 9 bases, with 14 bases between. The CDR3 covers 14 residues. Germline V gives CDR1 LNHDA, CDR2 SQIVND (reference sequence). The CDR3 sequence is CASSIRPEVRELFF. The CDR3 DNA sequence: TGTGCCAGTAGTATTAGGCCAGAGGTCCGGGAGCTGTTTTTT. Filled out from reference TRBV19 and TRBJ2-2, the complete variable domain reads DGGITQSPKYLFRKEGQNVTLSCEQNLNHDAMYWYRQDPGQGLRLIYYSQIVNDFQKGDIAEGYSVSREKKESFPLTVTSAQKNPTAFYLCASSIRPEVRELFFGEGSRLTVL.

The chain couples TRBV7-9 to TRBJ2-7; 11 bases fit TRBD2. Germline loops: CDR1 SEHNR, CDR2 FQNEAQ (reference sequence). V gave up 5 bases and J gave up 6 bases; unmatched junction bases: 3. This CDR3 contains 13 residues. The CDR3 DNA is TGTGCCAGCAGCCGTAGCGGGAGGGGCGAGCAGTACTTC. Residues: CASSRSGRGEQYF.

The V and J genes are TRBV7-9 and TRBJ2-2; D may be TRBD2 (6 bases). There are 16 residues in the CDR3. V was trimmed by 4 bases and J by 0 bases, leaving 12 bases between them. The germline gives CDR1 SEHNR, CDR2 FQNEAQ (reference sequence). Written as DNA, the CDR3 is TGTGCCAGCAGCTCCGGGGCGGGGTCGAACACCGGGGAGCTGTTTTTT. This encodes CASSSGAGSNTGELFF. Together with reference TRBV7-9 and TRBJ2-2, the CDR3 gives the full variable domain: DTGVSQNPRHKITKRGQNVTFRCDPISEHNRLYWYRQTLGQGPEFLTYFQNEAQLEKSRLLSDRFSAERPKGSFSTLEIQRTEQGDSAMYLCASSSGAGSNTGELFFGEGSRLTVL.

This rearrangement joins TRBV11-2 to TRBJ2-3; TRBD2 is a possible D gene (6 bases). Germline lookup yields CDR1 SGHAT and CDR2 FQNNGV. Trimming pared 4 bases from V and 1 base from J, leaving 9 bases between. This CDR3 is built from 14 residues. The CDR3 DNA follows: TGTGCCAGCAGCTCGGGGGAGGGCACAGATACGCAGTATTTT. Translated: CASSSGEGTDTQYF.

J is TRBJ2-7 and V is TRBV6-1, with TRBD2 as a possible D gene (6 bases). The CDR3 is 15 residues long. Germline V CDR1 and CDR2: MNHNS, SASEGT. The V end was cut by 5 bases, the J end by 3 bases, with 17 bases between. In nucleotides, the CDR3 is TGTGCCAGCAGTCCACCATCCTCCGGGAGCTACGAGCAGTACTTC. This encodes CASSPPSSGSYEQYF.